These 18 T cell receptor beta chains share one sample of origin, sequenced in a study of cytomegalovirus exposure and HLA in healthy donors. The PCR made use of 60 Vbeta and 13 Jbeta primers. Repertoires were generated with immunoSEQ multiplex PCR, while TCRdb's copy carries only in-frame clones and drops some. The table lists tens of thousands of clones, roughly 64% of them singletons. Sequencing used PBMCs. Receptors originate from a woman aged 35 to 49 in good health and CMV-seropositive.

In its sample, this clone was seen a few times. The chain combines TRBV19 with TRBJ2-5; D is ambiguous. The germline gives CDR1 LNHDA, CDR2 SQIVND (reference sequence). The CDR3 is 13 amino acids. The V end lost 4 bases, the J end lost 5 bases, and 11 bases lay between the germline ends. In DNA, the CDR3 is TGTGCCAGTAGTAACGGGTTTGGCGAGACCCAGTACTTC. Its protein is CASSNGFGETQYF.

This clone came up a few times. The DNA of the CDR3 is TGCGCCAGCAGCCCCAGCTCCTACAATGAGCAGTTCTTC. Amino acids: CASSPSSYNEQFF. The gene calls are TRBV4-3 and TRBJ2-1; D ambiguous. V dropped 4 bases and J dropped 0 bases, with 4 bases sitting between them. CDR1 and CDR2 (germline): LGHNA, YSLEER. This CDR3 spans 13 amino acids.

The rearrangement links TRBV5-1 to TRBJ1-1; D might be TRBD1 (5 bases). The germline V gene has CDR1 SGHRS and CDR2 YFSETQ. This CDR3 has 16 residues. V was shortened by 1 base and J by 3 bases, with 16 bases between the two germline ends. The CDR3 DNA reads as TGCGCCAGCAGCTTGAGGGGTTTGGGTTGGGACACTGAAGCTTTCTTT. Translated, it gives CASSLRGLGWDTEAFF.

The chain combines TRBV5-6 with TRBJ2-3; the D gene is possibly TRBD1 (6 bases). The germline V and J ends were trimmed by 4 bases and 3 bases, with 15 bases remaining between them. Germline CDR1 is SGHDT and CDR2 is YYEEEE. The CDR3 is 15 amino acids. The CDR3 DNA reads TGTGCCAGCAGCAGCTTACAGGGATCGACAGATACGCAGTATTTT. Encoded protein: CASSSLQGSTDTQYF.

This clone was detected only a few times. V usage is TRBV7-2 and J usage is TRBJ2-2; D is undetermined. Per the germline V gene, CDR1 is SGHTA and CDR2 is FQGNSA. V dropped 0 bases and J dropped 4 bases, with 6 bases sitting between them. The CDR3 consists of 14 residues. CDR3 DNA sequence: TGTGCCAGCAGCTTAGCACAGATCACCGGGGAGCTGTTTTTT. Protein: CASSLAQITGELFF.

The chain has TRBV9 and TRBJ1-5; 9 bases are shared with TRBD1. Germline CDR1 is SGDLS and CDR2 is YYNGEE. This CDR3 contains 14 residues. The trim removed 3 bases at V and 6 bases at J, leaving 4 bases unmatched. The CDR3 DNA sequence: TGTGCCAGCAGCGGGACAGGGGAGGGTCAGCCCCAGCATTTT. Encoded protein: CASSGTGEGQPQHF.

Only a few counts were recorded for this clone. CDR3 in amino acids: CASSPGGTNYGYTF. The DNA for the CDR3 is TGTGCCAGCAGCCCAGGGGGAACTAACTATGGCTACACCTTC. The rearrangement links TRBV5-4 to TRBJ1-2; TRBD1 matches at 7 bases. The CDR3 has 14 residues. In germline, CDR1 is SGHNT, CDR2 YYREEE (reference sequence). The J segment lost 0 bases and the V segment lost 4 bases, leaving 3 bases of the junction unmatched.

The chain recombines TRBV28 with TRBJ1-5; no definite D call. The CDR3 has 14 amino acids. CDR1 is MDHEN, CDR2 SYDVKM, per germline. Trimming removed 7 bases from V and 7 bases from J, with 17 bases in between. CDR3 coding DNA: TGTGCCAGCACCAGAATCCAGGCAACACAGCCCCAGCATTTT. Translating it yields CASTRIQATQPQHF.

This clone showed up just a few times. The V and J genes are TRBV10-3 and TRBJ1-1, with unresolved D. This CDR3 contains 13 residues. The ends were cut back, 7 bases at V and 1 base at J, with 10 bases in the middle. The V gene's germline CDR1 is ENHRY and CDR2 SYGVKD. The CDR3 region is CAIKTPGNTEAFF. CDR3 coding DNA: TGTGCCATCAAGACCCCGGGGAACACTGAAGCTTTCTTT.

The chain carries TRBV6-6 and TRBJ1-1; D perhaps matches TRBD1 (6 bases). CDR3 length: 13 amino acids. Trimming pared 5 bases from V and 5 bases from J, leaving 12 bases between. In germline, CDR1 is MNHNY, CDR2 SVGAGI (reference sequence). CDR3: CASSAGVGTEAFF. For the CDR3, the DNA is TGTGCCAGCAGTGCAGGGGTCGGGACTGAAGCTTTCTTT.

V and J are TRBV7-6 and TRBJ2-7; 7 positions match TRBD1. The CDR3 is made up of 13 amino acids. Germline values: CDR1 SGHVS, CDR2 FNYEAQ. V dropped 5 bases and J dropped 3; count of bases not matched to a gene: 4. CDR3 coding DNA: TGTGCCAGCAGCCCCCGGACAGGCTACGAGCAGTACTTC. It specifies CASSPRTGYEQYF. Based on the CDR3 plus reference TRBV7-6 and TRBJ2-7, the full variable domain is GAGVSQSPRYKVTKRGQDVALRCDPISGHVSLYWYRQALGQGPEFLTYFNYEAQQDKSGLPNDRFSAERPEGSISTLTIQRTEQRDSAMYRCASSPRTGYEQYFGPGTRLTVT.

DNA of the CDR3: TGTGCCAGCAGCCCAAATCCGGGACAGGGGAGAGCTTTCTTT. This gives the protein CASSPNPGQGRAFF. The chain uses TRBV11-2 and TRBJ1-1; 10 bases line up with TRBD1. Trimming took 5 bases from V and 10 from J; bases not matched to a gene: 10. Germline CDR1 SGHAT, CDR2 FQNNGV. This CDR3 comprises 14 residues.

The chain is built from TRBV25-1 and TRBJ2-2; D might be TRBD1 (6 bases). This CDR3 comprises 15 residues. Trimming cost V 5 bases and J 3 bases, with 13 bases left between them. The germline CDR1 and CDR2 sequences are MGHDK and SYGVNS. The CDR3 nucleotides read TGTGCCAGCAGTCCCGGGACATCAGACACCGGGGAGCTGTTTTTT. It translates to CASSPGTSDTGELFF.

The chain joins TRBV5-6 to TRBJ1-2, with TRBD1 identical over 8 bases. CDR1 is SGHDT, CDR2 YYEEEE, per germline. J gave up 3 bases and V 3 bases, and 16 bases lay outside the gene matches. There are 18 residues in the CDR3. The CDR3 loop is CASSWGSDREIPDYGYTF. CDR3 DNA: TGTGCCAGCAGCTGGGGGTCGGACAGGGAGATACCGGACTATGGCTACACCTTC.

The chain joins TRBV2 to TRBJ2-1, with D maybe TRBD1 (8 bases). The germline gives CDR1 SNHLY, CDR2 FYNNEI. The length of the CDR3 is 15 residues. V dropped 4 bases and J dropped 4 bases, with 14 bases sitting between them. The CDR3 DNA follows: TGTGCCAGCAGTGCTGGACAGGGACTATACAATGAGCAGTTCTTC. It codes for CASSAGQGLYNEQFF.

The chain recombines TRBV5-6 with TRBJ2-5; 9 bases agree with TRBD1. The CDR3 length is 12 residues. Losses at the gene ends were 2 bases for V and 12 bases for J; bases not matched to a gene: 5. Germline CDR1 is SGHDT and CDR2 is YYEEEE. The CDR3 loop is CASSLVWTGEYF. CDR3 nucleotides: TGTGCCAGCAGCTTAGTGTGGACAGGGGAGTACTTC.

This chain uses TRBV10-2 with TRBJ1-1; 8 bases are a match to TRBD1. The CDR3 runs to 13 residues. Per the germline V gene, CDR1 is WSHSY and CDR2 is SAAADI. V was pared by 6 bases and J by 3 bases, with 3 bases of the junction left unmatched. CDR3 coding DNA: TGCGCCAGCAGGGGACAGGATTACACTGAAGCTTTCTTT. It yields the protein CASRGQDYTEAFF.

This clone appeared a few times. The rearrangement uses TRBV9 and TRBJ2-2; no reliable D call. The CDR3 length is 14 residues. Trimming took off 0 bases at V and 4 bases at J, with 7 bases between the two ends. Germline lookup yields CDR1 SGDLS and CDR2 YYNGEE. The DNA for the CDR3 is TGTGCCAGCAGCGTAGCTCGGGTCACCGGGGAGCTGTTTTTT. Protein product: CASSVARVTGELFF.